This record covers a single TCR beta chain. The data belong to a study of blood T cell repertoires in COVID-19. Per the germline V gene, CDR1 is MNHEY and CDR2 is SVGAGI. The CDR3 is made up of 14 amino acids. V shed 4 bases and J 4 bases; nucleotides not matched to a gene: 3. The protocol was immunoSEQ multiplex PCR, while the TCRdb copy is restricted to in-frame clones and leaves out a portion. Altogether more than 250,000 clones are present, about 87% being singletons, with the ten largest covering just under 6.5%. V usage is TRBV6-5 and J usage is TRBJ2-5, with 10 bases aligning to TRBD2. The receptor was isolated from a woman aged 50 to 65 with COVID-19, enrolled during active disease. The sample comprised peripheral blood. CDR3 in amino acids: CASSSRTSGETQYF. The CDR3 DNA sequence: TGTGCCAGCAGTTCCAGGACTAGCGGAGAGACCCAGTACTTC.